The 8 T cell receptor beta chains presented below share a single source sample, sequenced in a study of blood T cell repertoires in COVID-19 (dated by TCRdb to 2019 to 2021). The library was obtained by the immunoSEQ multiplex PCR assay. TCRdb carries this immuneACCESS record with in-frame sequences only. Its versions omit some clonotypes, under half of them owing to an unresolved V gene in the studies checked, with the rest unexplained. The sample has 300,000 to 350,000 clones on record, roughly 87% of them singletons. The top ten hold approximately 0.99% of the sample. Sequencing input: PBMCs or T cells enriched from blood (not recorded which). The receptor source for this set is a woman in her twenties or thirties who had recovered from COVID-19.

The chain links TRBV11-3 to TRBJ2-1, with 11 nucleotides matching TRBD1. Germline CDR1 is SGHNT and CDR2 is YENEEA. V gave up 5 bases and J gave up 6 bases; unmatched junction bases: 6. The CDR3 consists of 15 residues. The CDR3 DNA reads as TGTGCCAGCAGCCTAGGACAGGGGGCTTCCAATGAGCAGTTCTTC. Translated, it gives CASSLGQGASNEQFF. The full variable domain, completed using reference TRBV11-3 and TRBJ2-1, is EAGVVQSPRYKIIEKKQPVAFWCNPISGHNTLYWYLQNLGQGPELLIRYENEEAVDDSQLPKDRFSAERLKGVDSTLKIQPAELGDSAVYLCASSLGQGASNEQFFGPGTRLTVL.

The chain links TRBV7-9 to TRBJ1-1; TRBD1 matches 11 bases. The CDR3 covers 12 residues. In germline, CDR1 is SEHNR, CDR2 FQNEAQ (reference sequence). The CDR3 reads CAGQGAQAEAFF. The CDR3 region has the DNA TGTGCAGGACAGGGGGCGCAGGCTGAAGCTTTCTTT.

This rearrangement joins TRBV6-5 to TRBJ1-2; D unresolved. The CDR3 is 12 residues long. Germline CDR1 reads MNHEY; CDR2 reads SVGAGI. Trimming took 4 bases from V and 8 from J, leaving 11 bases between them. CDR3 bases: TGTGCCAGCAGTTCCCTAGCGGAGGGCTACACCTTC. This gives the protein CASSSLAEGYTF.

The chain uses TRBV7-6 and TRBJ1-3; D gene ambiguous. CDR1 is SGHVS and CDR2 is FNYEAQ in the germline V gene. This CDR3 region has 16 residues. V was clipped by 0 bases and J by 2 bases, with 11 bases between them. The DNA for the CDR3 is TGTGCCAGCAGCTTAGCCTCGGTGCTCCCTGGAAACACCATATATTTT. It is translated as CASSLASVLPGNTIYF.

This rearrangement joins TRBV6-2 or TRBV6-3 to TRBJ2-2; maybe TRBD1 (6 bases). Germline CDR1 and CDR2: MNHEY and SVGEGT. The CDR3 is 19 amino acids. Trimming cost V 6 bases and J 0 bases, with 23 bases left between them. The CDR3 sequence is CASSQSAWGQIANTGELFF. DNA for the CDR3: TGTGCCAGCAGCCAGTCAGCTTGGGGGCAAATCGCGAACACCGGGGAGCTGTTTTTT.

As for this clone: Given the absence of the conserved phenylalanine or tryptophan at the CDR3 end, a read error is likely. CDR3 protein: CASSETPGQGSPLHL. The DNA for the CDR3 is TGTGCCAGCAGTGAAACCCCGGGACAGGGATCACCCCTCCACCTT. The chain links TRBV6-1 to TRBJ1-6; 9 nucleotides agree with TRBD1. Germline lookup yields CDR1 MNHNS and CDR2 SASEGT. CDR3 length: 15 amino acids. The ends lost 2 bases at V and 10 bases at J; junction bases unmatched: 6.

The chain has TRBV5-1 and TRBJ2-1; D gene ambiguous. Trimming pared 0 bases from V and 8 bases from J, leaving 15 bases between. Germline lookup yields CDR1 SGHRS and CDR2 YFSETQ. CDR3 length: 15 amino acids. This chain's CDR3 is CASSLEQPFGDEQFF. DNA of the CDR3: TGCGCCAGCAGCTTGGAACAGCCCTTCGGCGATGAGCAGTTCTTC. The full variable domain, its missing parts supplied by reference TRBV5-1 and TRBJ2-1, is KAGVTQTPRYLIKTRGQQVTLSCSPISGHRSVSWYQQTPGQGLQFLFEYFSETQRNKGNFPGRFSGRQFSNSRSEMNVSTLELGDSALYLCASSLEQPFGDEQFFGPGTRLTVL.

The rearrangement joins TRBV19 to TRBJ2-1, with no clear D. There are 14 residues in the CDR3. Germline V gene sequence: CDR1 LNHDA, CDR2 SQIVND (reference sequence). The V end was cut by 1 base, the J end by 4 bases, with 8 bases between. CDR3 sequence reads: CASSIGLVYNEQFF. CDR3 nucleotide sequence: TGTGCCAGTAGTATAGGTCTTGTTTACAATGAGCAGTTCTTC.